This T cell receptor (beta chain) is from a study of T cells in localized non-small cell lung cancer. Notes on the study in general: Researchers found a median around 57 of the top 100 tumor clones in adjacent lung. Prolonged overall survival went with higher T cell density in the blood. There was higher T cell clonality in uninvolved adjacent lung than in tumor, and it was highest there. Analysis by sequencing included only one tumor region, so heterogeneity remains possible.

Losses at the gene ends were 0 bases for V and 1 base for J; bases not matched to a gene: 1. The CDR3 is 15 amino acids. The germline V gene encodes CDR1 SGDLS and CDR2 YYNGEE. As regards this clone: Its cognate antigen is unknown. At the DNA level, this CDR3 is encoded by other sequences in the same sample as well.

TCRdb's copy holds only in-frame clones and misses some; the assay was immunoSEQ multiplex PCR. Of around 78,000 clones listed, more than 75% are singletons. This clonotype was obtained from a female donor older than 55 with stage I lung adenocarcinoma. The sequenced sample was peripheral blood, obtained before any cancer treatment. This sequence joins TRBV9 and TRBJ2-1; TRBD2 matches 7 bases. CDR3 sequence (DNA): TGTGCCAGCAGCGTAGGAGCGGGGTCCTACAATGAGCAGTTCTTC. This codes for CASSVGAGSYNEQFF.